The 15 T cell receptor beta chains below were found in one sample sequenced in a study of shared clonotypes between healthy human individuals. Generated by immunoSEQ multiplex PCR, the TCRdb table keeps only in-frame clones and is missing some. The sample consists of millions of clones, about 92% of them appearing once. Cells designated naive CD8 were CD45RO-negative and were positively selected for CCR7, with terminally differentiated effector memory CD45RA+ cells excluded. The sequenced sample consisted of naive CD8+ T cells from PBMCs. The receptor set was obtained from a man in his late teens or twenties in good health. Some clones in this sample may be carry-over from other donors' samples.

Comment on this clone: Other DNA sequences in the same sample also yield this CDR3. The chain joins TRBV27 to TRBJ2-7; 8 nucleotides agree with TRBD2. The germline CDR1 and CDR2 sequences are MNHEY and SMNVEV (reference sequence). The CDR3 loop spans 13 amino acids. V was pared by 5 bases and J by 3 bases, with 3 bases of the junction left unmatched. The CDR3 nucleotides are TGTGCCAGCAGTCTCACTAGCGGCTACGAGCAGTACTTC. This encodes CASSLTSGYEQYF.

To note about this clone: Other DNA sequences from this sample encode an identical CDR3 as well. The chain recombines TRBV4-3 with TRBJ2-1; the match to TRBD2 covers 11 bases. This CDR3 is built from 15 residues. Trimming took 1 base from V and 4 from J; bases not matched to a gene: 0. CDR1 is LGHNA and CDR2 is YSLEER in the germline V gene. CDR3: CASSQGLAGYNEQFF. As DNA, the CDR3 is TGCGCCAGCAGCCAAGGACTAGCGGGGTACAATGAGCAGTTCTTC.

This clone is a singleton in its sample. This rearrangement joins TRBV10-3 to TRBJ1-2; 10 positions agree with TRBD1. V trimming: 11 bases; J trimming: 2 bases; junction bases outside the gene matches: 5. The CDR3 spans 13 residues. Germline V gene lookup returns CDR1 ENHRY and CDR2 SYGVKD. The CDR3 nucleotides are TGTGCCGCCGGACAGGGGGGGAACTATGGCTACACCTTC. It codes for CAAGQGGNYGYTF.

The chain recombines TRBV27 with TRBJ2-3, with 10 bases fitting TRBD2. The V segment lost 2 bases and the J segment 9 bases; nucleotides outside the gene matches: 11. The CDR3 sequence is 16 residues long. In germline, CDR1 is MNHEY, CDR2 SMNVEV (reference sequence). The CDR3 nucleotides read TGTGCCAGCAGTTTAACGCAAGCGGGAGGGATCAGAACGCAGTATTTT. This encodes CASSLTQAGGIRTQYF.

The chain has TRBV5-1 and TRBJ1-5, with D perhaps TRBD1 (6 bases). The CDR3 spans 16 residues. Germline V gene data show CDR1 as SGHRS and CDR2 as YFSETQ. Trimming shortened V by 4 bases and J by 6 bases, and 20 bases separated the two germline ends. CDR3 sequence (DNA): TGCGCCAGCAGCCACCCCTCAAGGGGGTCTCGTCAGCCCCAGCATTTT. This encodes CASSHPSRGSRQPQHF.

V gene TRBV9 combines with J gene TRBJ2-2; TRBD2 aligns across 9 bases. In germline, CDR1 is SGDLS, CDR2 YYNGEE. J was trimmed by 3 bases and V by 3 bases; bases with no gene match: 6. The CDR3 totals 16 residues. The CDR3 protein is CASSEGAGGDTGELFF. As DNA, the CDR3 is TGTGCCAGCAGCGAGGGAGCGGGAGGAGACACCGGGGAGCTGTTTTTT.

This clone was observed once. The chain joins TRBV30 to TRBJ1-2; D call uncertain. The CDR3 spans 15 residues. The germline V and J ends were trimmed by 4 bases and 4 bases, with 19 bases remaining between them. Germline assignment: CDR1 GTSNPN and CDR2 SVGIG (reference sequence). The CDR3 sequence is CAWMEGGWRPYGYTF. Here the CDR3 DNA reads TGTGCCTGGATGGAGGGCGGATGGAGGCCCTATGGCTACACCTTC.

This sequence joins TRBV7-2 and TRBJ1-2; D is possibly TRBD1 (5 bases). This CDR3 is built from 13 residues. CDR1 and CDR2 (germline): SGHTA, FQGNSA. V dropped 2 bases and J dropped 6 bases, with 10 bases sitting between them. The CDR3 is CASSLRGDHGYTF. DNA of the CDR3: TGTGCCAGCAGCTTAAGGGGAGACCATGGCTACACCTTC. The complete variable domain, with remaining parts taken from reference TRBV7-2 and TRBJ1-2, reads GAGVSQSPSNKVTEKGKDVELRCDPISGHTALYWYRQSLGQGLEFLIYFQGNSAPDKSGLPSDRFSAERTGGSVSTLTIQRTQQEDSAVYLCASSLRGDHGYTFGSGTRLTVV.

V is TRBV6-6 and J is TRBJ2-4, with D possibly being TRBD2 (6 bases). Trimming stripped 7 bases from V and 4 bases from J, with 11 bases between. CDR3 length equals 13 residues. CDR1 is MNHNY, CDR2 SVGAGI, per germline (reference sequence). The CDR3 DNA is TGTGCCAGCACCCCGGGAGTGAAAAACATTCAGTACTTC. This codes for CASTPGVKNIQYF.

Worth noting for this clone: The same CDR3 arises from other DNA sequences in this sample as well. J is TRBJ2-1 and V is TRBV7-9; 12 bases line up with TRBD2. Germline V gene data show CDR1 as SEHNR and CDR2 as FQNEAQ (reference sequence). Trimming took 1 base from V and 7 from J; bases not matched to a gene: 2. The CDR3 extends over 15 amino acids. In nucleotides, the CDR3 is TGTGCCAGCAGCTTAGGACTAGCGGGAGTTAATGAGCAGTTCTTC. Protein product: CASSLGLAGVNEQFF.

The J gene is TRBJ1-1, the V gene TRBV7-6, with TRBD1 as a possible D gene (6 bases). CDR1 and CDR2 from the germline V gene are SGHVS and FNYEAQ. Trimming pared 4 bases from V and 3 bases from J, leaving 21 bases between. The CDR3 sequence is 17 residues long. DNA of the CDR3: TGTGCCAGCAGCTCCGTCCCGGGACATCATCGGGACACTGAAGCTTTCTTT. The encoded protein is CASSSVPGHHRDTEAFF.

In regard to this clone: This sample also contains other DNA sequences that code for the same CDR3. The genes are TRBV6-5 and TRBJ1-1; D is ambiguous. This CDR3 contains 13 residues. Trimming removed 0 bases at V and 2 bases at J, with 4 bases between. The germline V gene has CDR1 MNHEY and CDR2 SVGAGI. CDR3 in amino acids: CASSYSENTEAFF. In DNA form, the CDR3 reads TGTGCCAGCAGTTACTCCGAAAACACTGAAGCTTTCTTT.

The rearrangement links TRBV28 to TRBJ2-3, with D possibly TRBD2 on 5 matching bases. This CDR3 spans 15 amino acids. CDR1 is MDHEN and CDR2 is SYDVKM in the germline V gene. V lost 2 bases, J lost 3 bases, and 12 bases lay in between. CDR3: CASSLLPRGTDTQYF. The CDR3 region has the DNA TGTGCCAGCAGTTTACTTCCAAGAGGGACAGATACGCAGTATTTT. The whole variable domain, filled in from reference TRBV28 and TRBJ2-3, reads DVKVTQSSRYLVKRTGEKVFLECVQDMDHENMFWYRQDPGLGLRLIYFSYDVKMKEKGDIPEGYSVSREKKERFSLILESASTNQTSMYLCASSLLPRGTDTQYFGPGTRLTVL.

This chain connects TRBV28 to TRBJ2-3, with TRBD2 matching over 10 bases. Germline V CDR1 and CDR2: MDHEN, SYDVKM. The CDR3 spans 15 residues. After removal of 8 bases from V and 4 bases from J, the junction contained 9 bases not matched to a gene. CDR3 loop: CASGRLAGEADTQYF. The CDR3 coding sequence is TGTGCCAGCGGCCGTCTAGCGGGAGAAGCAGATACGCAGTATTTT.

On this clone itself: At one of its ends the junction is not consistent with the germline gene, which may arise from a read error. The chain has TRBV6-5 and TRBJ2-7; D is perhaps TRBD1 (6 bases). The CDR3 loop spans 10 amino acids. Germline V CDR1 and CDR2: MNHEY, SVGAGI. The CDR3 nucleotides read TGTGCCAGCAGCCATGAATGGGGGCCTTTC. Residues: CASSHEWGPF.